This is a list of T cell receptor beta chains from one sample in a study of CD8 T cells in Susac syndrome. From the immunoSEQ multiplex PCR reads, TCRdb called clonotypes with MiXCR, one entry per CDR3 protein. Seen here are about 200,000 distinct CDR3 sequences, about 95% observed once, and the top ten hold less than 0.11%. The material sequenced was CD4+ T cells from PBMCs. These receptors were taken from a human donor in good health. Each CDR3 is given with its conserved first and last residue. Fields, in order: V gene, J gene, CDR3 protein.

>TRBV10-3|TRBJ2-2
CAISEKTGVHGELFF
>TRBV23-1|TRBJ2-7
CASGGAGEPYEQYF
>TRBV3-1|TRBJ1-5
CASSASGTGYSNQPQHF
>TRBV15|TRBJ1-5
CATSRDRAIGNQPQHF
>TRBV30|TRBJ2-2
CAWSDRGPGELFF
>TRBV2|TRBJ2-6
CASSVSSGANVLTF
>TRBV24-1|TRBJ2-3
CATSERAGGRADTQYF
>TRBV23-1|TRBJ1-2
CASGYRDRGQTNYGYTF
>TRBV5-1|TRBJ2-1
CASSRTGPLPYNEQFF
>TRBV7-9|TRBJ2-2
CASSFLGRANTGELFF
>TRBV5-1|TRBJ2-6
CASSSLLSGANVLTF
>TRBV4-1|TRBJ2-2
CASSRGQGADNTGELFF
>TRBV28|TRBJ2-1
CASSSSGLELYNEQFF
>TRBV29-1|TRBJ2-3
CSVKQGAEDTQYF
>TRBV19|TRBJ2-1
CASSRTSNNEQFF
>TRBV7-9|TRBJ1-3
CASSLYRDSGNTIYF
>TRBV30|TRBJ1-2
CAYLRGREVHGYTF
>TRBV5-1|TRBJ2-7
CASSLSRTERYEQYF
>TRBV24-1|TRBJ2-1
CATSDLNRGLASYNEQFF
>TRBV20-1|TRBJ2-1
CSTTGAGDEQFF
>TRBV9|TRBJ1-1
CASSGGRAVSNTEAFF
>TRBV28|TRBJ2-1
CASKGLADYNEQFF
>TRBV19|TRBJ2-7
CASSTGQGYEQYF
>TRBV12-3/TRBV12-4|TRBJ2-3
CASSVLRTTQYF
>TRBV6-2/TRBV6-3|TRBJ2-7
CATKVTGQGYEQYF
>TRBV27|TRBJ1-2
CASSSWRPGQKGYTF
>TRBV3-1|TRBJ1-1
CASSQFGTTNTEAFF
>TRBV29-1|TRBJ2-1
CSVNPSGAYGEQFF
>TRBV4-3|TRBJ2-1
CASSQDYSFGQFF
>TRBV20-1|TRBJ1-6
CSARDPRTHQDSPLHF
>TRBV20-1|TRBJ2-3
CSIPGKPADTQYF
>TRBV29-1|TRBJ2-1
CSVVRADNEQFF
>TRBV5-6|TRBJ2-3
CASSLKATDTQYF
>TRBV29-1|TRBJ1-2
CSVEDRGQGLNYGYTF
>TRBV20-1|TRBJ2-3
CSAGTSAIYF
>TRBV7-2|TRBJ1-5
CASSSMDRLGQPQHF
>TRBV5-1|TRBJ1-5
CASSLDSNQPQHF
>TRBV29-1|TRBJ2-6
CSVRFSGANVLTF
>TRBV4-1|TRBJ2-1
CASSQGGTTNEQFF
>TRBV20-1|TRBJ2-3
CSASSGITDTQYF
>TRBV27|TRBJ2-3
CASSLLVQGTDTQYF
>TRBV5-1|TRBJ2-3
CASSSTSADTQYF
>TRBV3-1|TRBJ2-5
CASSSSPQETQYF
>TRBV6-5|TRBJ2-1
CASMGQDNEQFF
>TRBV7-2|TRBJ1-5
CASSPRGRQPQHF
>TRBV5-1|TRBJ2-3
CASSTTGDLNTDTQYF
>TRBV18|TRBJ2-1
CASSRDLLNNEQFF
>TRBV5-1|TRBJ2-2
CASSGRQGSSGELFF
>TRBV6-1|TRBJ2-6
CASSTTGSGANVLTF
>TRBV24-1|TRBJ1-1
CATSAANTEAFF
>TRBV5-6|TRBJ1-2
CASSLPTGRDGYTF
>TRBV5-1|TRBJ1-6
CASSYTASGESSPLHF
>TRBV3-1|TRBJ2-2
CASSQVLAGAGELFF
>TRBV7-9|TRBJ2-1
CASSLGSGAPIYNEQFF
>TRBV28|TRBJ2-1
CASSPPRTGNEQFF
>TRBV4-1|TRBJ1-2
CASSPLHAVGYTF
>TRBV4-1|TRBJ2-7
CASSAGQGATYEQYF
>TRBV30|TRBJ1-1
CAWGRTGVTEAFF
>TRBV29-1|TRBJ2-7
CSVTGQYYEQYF
>TRBV28|TRBJ2-3
CASFSSLTDTQYF